The 27 T cell receptor beta chains listed next were all sequenced from one sample in a study of cytomegalovirus exposure and HLA in healthy donors. The study ran its PCR with 60 Vbeta and 13 Jbeta primers. This table comes from immunoSEQ multiplex PCR, and its TCRdb copy is limited to in-frame clones, with some not included. Found here are just over 150,000 clones, 82% of them singletons; the top ten hold 6.6%. The sequenced material came from PBMCs. The receptors derive from a woman between 45 and 60 years old in good health and CMV-seropositive.

V is TRBV6-6 and J is TRBJ1-4, with D unclear. The CDR3 sequence is 13 residues long. Germline assignment: CDR1 MNHNY and CDR2 SVGAGI (reference sequence). V was cut by 0 bases and J by 11 bases, with 10 bases left in between. CDR3 DNA sequence: TGTGCCAGCAGTTACTCTGGAGATCAGAAACTGTTTTTT. Protein product: CASSYSGDQKLFF.

This clone was seen once. The chain has TRBV19 and TRBJ2-1, with TRBD2 as a possible D gene (6 bases). V was clipped by 5 bases and J by 6 bases, with 23 bases between them. This CDR3 has 17 amino acids. Germline V CDR1 and CDR2: LNHDA, SQIVND (reference sequence). The CDR3 DNA reads TGTGCCAGTAGTCCCCTAACGACTAGTTCGGGGGTCAATGAGCAGTTCTTC. This translates into CASSPLTTSSGVNEQFF. Full variable domain (missing parts from reference TRBV19 and TRBJ2-1): DGGITQSPKYLFRKEGQNVTLSCEQNLNHDAMYWYRQDPGQGLRLIYYSQIVNDFQKGDIAEGYSVSREKKESFPLTVTSAQKNPTAFYLCASSPLTTSSGVNEQFFGPGTRLTVL.

Worth noting for this clone: This specimen includes other DNA sequences encoding the same CDR3. The CDR3 DNA is TGTGCCAGCAGCGGCCGCCGGACAGGGGGTTGGGAGACCCAGTACTTC. Its translation: CASSGRRTGGWETQYF. J is TRBJ2-5 and V is TRBV7-9; 10 bases agree with TRBD1. This CDR3 is built from 16 residues. CDR1 is SEHNR and CDR2 is FQNEAQ in the germline V gene (reference sequence). V was clipped by 5 bases and J by 5 bases; unmatched bases: 11.

This chain links TRBV19 with TRBJ2-1, with a tentative D call TRBD1 (6 bases). CDR3 size: 13 residues. Germline V gene data show CDR1 as LNHDA and CDR2 as SQIVND (reference sequence). V lost 5 bases and J lost 7, with 12 bases in between. In DNA, the CDR3 is TGTGCCAGTAGTTACCAGGGGATGAATGAGCAGTTCTTC. This sequence encodes CASSYQGMNEQFF.

This clone appeared a single time. The genes are TRBV7-9 and TRBJ1-2; 8 positions agree with TRBD1. There are 16 residues in the CDR3. After removal of 5 bases from V and 0 bases from J, the junction contained 8 bases not matched to a gene. Per the germline V gene, CDR1 is SEHNR and CDR2 is FQNEAQ (reference sequence). The chain's CDR3 is CASSPGGQGANYGYTF. DNA of the CDR3: TGTGCCAGCAGCCCGGGAGGACAGGGAGCTAACTATGGCTACACCTTC.

The chain has TRBV11-2 and TRBJ2-3; perhaps TRBD2 as D (5 bases). The CDR3 length is 14 residues. V dropped 5 bases and J dropped 6 bases, with 15 bases sitting between them. The germline gives CDR1 SGHAT, CDR2 FQNNGV. CDR3 coding DNA: TGTGCCAGCAGCCTAGCCGGGTTCGGTGATACGCAGTATTTT. Translated, it gives CASSLAGFGDTQYF.

This chain joins TRBV7-8 and TRBJ2-6; D may be TRBD1 (6 bases). The germline CDR1 and CDR2 sequences are SGHVS and FQNEAQ. The V end was cut by 2 bases, the J end by 0 bases, with 11 bases between. The CDR3 runs 17 residues. The CDR3 spells CASSLQGRSSGANVLTF. The CDR3 nucleotides are TGTGCCAGCAGCTTACAGGGGCGCAGCTCTGGGGCCAACGTCCTGACTTTC. Full variable domain (rest looked up from reference TRBV7-8 and TRBJ2-6): GAGVSQSPRYKVAKRGQDVALRCDPISGHVSLFWYQQALGQGPEFLTYFQNEAQLDKSGLPSDRFFAERPEGSVSTLKIQRTQQEDSAVYLCASSLQGRSSGANVLTFGAGSRLTVL.

This chain links TRBV14 with TRBJ2-7; 10 nucleotides align to TRBD1. Trimming removed 2 bases from V and 6 bases from J; junction bases left unmatched: 4. This CDR3 has 14 amino acids. CDR1 and CDR2 (germline): SGHDN, FVKESK. CDR3 DNA: TGTGCCAGCAGCCAATCGACAGGGGGCGTCGAGCAGTACTTC. Translating gives CASSQSTGGVEQYF.

This chain uses TRBV7-2 with TRBJ2-7, with a possible D match to TRBD1 (6 bases). V lost 5 bases to trimming and J lost 2 bases, with 16 bases between them. Germline values: CDR1 SGHTA, CDR2 FQGNSA. This CDR3 has 15 residues. The CDR3 DNA reads TGTGCCAGCAGCCCAACAGACAGGTCGACCTACGAGCAGTACTTC. Its protein product is CASSPTDRSTYEQYF.

The gene calls are TRBV7-9 and TRBJ2-1, with a weak D call TRBD1 (6 bases). Germline V CDR1 and CDR2: SEHNR, FQNEAQ (reference sequence). The CDR3 is 13 residues long. Trimming removed 4 bases at V and 9 bases at J, with 13 bases between. CDR3 DNA: TGTGCCAGCAGCTCGCCGACAGGCGGTGAGCAGTTCTTC. Amino acids: CASSSPTGGEQFF.

The chain links TRBV29-1 to TRBJ2-7; 7 bases fit TRBD1. This CDR3 has 13 residues. From germline, CDR1 is SQVTM and CDR2 ANQGSEA. With 7 bases clipped from V and 0 bases from J, the junction kept 6 bases outside the gene matches. This CDR3 reads CSAQQGTSYEQYF. The CDR3 DNA is TGCAGCGCACAACAGGGGACCTCCTACGAGCAGTACTTC.

The genes are TRBV6-6 and TRBJ1-1; 9 bases match TRBD1. CDR1 is MNHNY, CDR2 SVGAGI, per germline (reference sequence). The CDR3 is 15 amino acids. Trimming at V came to 4 bases and at J to 2 bases, leaving 5 bases not matched to a gene. The DNA for the CDR3 is TGTGCCAGCAGTTCTCAGGGACAGGGTAACACTGAAGCTTTCTTT. It specifies CASSSQGQGNTEAFF.

The chain couples TRBV2 to TRBJ1-5; TRBD1 is a possible D gene (5 bases). The germline CDR1 and CDR2 sequences are SNHLY and FYNNEI. The CDR3 length is 13 residues. V dropped 7 bases and J dropped 6 bases, with 13 bases sitting between them. The CDR3 sequence: CASMGGLGQPQHF. Written as DNA, the CDR3 is TGTGCCAGCATGGGGGGTCTTGGTCAGCCCCAGCATTTT.

This clone has only a few counts. The gene calls are TRBV6-5 and TRBJ2-3; D might be TRBD1 (5 bases). Trimming shortened V by 0 bases and J by 1 base, and 8 bases separated the two germline ends. The CDR3 consists of 15 residues. Germline CDR1 reads MNHEY; CDR2 reads SVGAGI. CDR3 loop: CASSYSQVGTDTQYF. In DNA, the CDR3 is TGTGCCAGCAGTTACTCACAGGTGGGCACAGATACGCAGTATTTT.

The V gene is TRBV4-3, the J gene TRBJ2-1, with 12 bases that match TRBD2. Germline lookup yields CDR1 LGHNA and CDR2 YSLEER. V was pared by 4 bases and J by 8 bases, with 12 bases of the junction left unmatched. The CDR3 totals 17 residues. Written as DNA, the CDR3 is TGCGCCAGCAGCCTTTACATAACTAGCGGGGGGTTGGATGAGCAGTTCTTC. Translated, it gives CASSLYITSGGLDEQFF.

This chain uses TRBV6-1 with TRBJ2-7, with 10 bases identical to TRBD1. V shed 8 bases, J shed 2 bases, and the junction held 9 bases outside the gene matches. Germline assignment: CDR1 MNHNS and CDR2 SASEGT. The CDR3 contains 15 residues. The CDR3 nucleotides are TGTGCCAGCGGGGGCCGGGACAGGGGACCCTACGAGCAGTACTTC. Translating gives CASGGRDRGPYEQYF.

A single count supports this clone. The chain couples TRBV7-9 to TRBJ2-7, with 9 bases identical to TRBD1. Looked up from germline, CDR1 is SEHNR and CDR2 is FQNEAQ (reference sequence). The CDR3 covers 15 residues. The V segment lost 5 bases and the J segment 2 bases; nucleotides outside the gene matches: 7. The CDR3 loop reads CASSPDRGKPYEQYF. The CDR3, as DNA: TGTGCCAGCAGCCCAGACAGGGGGAAACCCTACGAGCAGTACTTC.

This chain links TRBV5-4 with TRBJ2-3; D not certain. CDR1 and CDR2 from the germline V gene are SGHNT and YYREEE (reference sequence). The CDR3 has 16 residues. Trimming removed 0 bases from V and 3 bases from J, with 14 bases in between. In DNA, the CDR3 is TGTGCCAGCAGCTTGGGATTAGAGCGAAATACAGATACGCAGTATTTT. It is translated as CASSLGLERNTDTQYF.

With regard to this clone: The sample contains more than one DNA sequence encoding this CDR3. This chain links TRBV5-1 with TRBJ2-1; 14 positions match TRBD2. CDR1 and CDR2 from the germline V gene are SGHRS and YFSETQ. This CDR3 is 15 amino acids long. V was clipped by 3 bases and J by 8 bases; unmatched bases: 4. CDR3 nucleotides: TGCGCCAGCAGCTGGACTAGCGGGGGGCGGGATGAGCAGTTCTTC. Amino acids: CASSWTSGGRDEQFF.

V is TRBV9 and J is TRBJ2-1; a weak D match, TRBD1 (6 bases). The germline V gene encodes CDR1 SGDLS and CDR2 YYNGEE. The CDR3 covers 14 residues. V lost 0 bases, J lost 6 bases, and 10 bases lay in between. CDR3 coding DNA: TGTGCCAGCAGCGTAGAGGGACAACCCAATGAGCAGTTCTTC. Protein sequence: CASSVEGQPNEQFF.

The J gene is TRBJ2-2, the V gene TRBV9; D is perhaps TRBD2 (6 bases). V dropped 3 bases and J dropped 0 bases, with 12 bases sitting between them. The CDR3 spans 16 residues. CDR1 SGDLS and CDR2 YYNGEE come from the germline V gene. The CDR3 nucleotides are TGTGCCAGCAGCGCAAACCCTAGCGCGAACACCGGGGAGCTGTTTTTT. Encoded protein: CASSANPSANTGELFF.

This rearrangement joins TRBV6-5 to TRBJ1-2, with 7 bases aligning to TRBD1. V dropped 6 bases and J dropped 6; count of bases not matched to a gene: 7. Germline loops: CDR1 MNHEY, CDR2 SVGAGI. CDR3 length: 13 residues. CDR3 loop: CASSQTGTNGYTF. CDR3 bases: TGTGCCAGCAGCCAGACAGGGACCAATGGCTACACCTTC.

The chain carries TRBV18 and TRBJ2-1; D unclear. Trimming left V 1 base short and J 0 bases short, with 10 bases between. Per germline, CDR1 KGHSH and CDR2 LQKENI. This CDR3 is 16 amino acids long. This CDR3 is CASSPQTPSSYNEQFF. In DNA, the CDR3 is TGTGCCAGCTCACCACAGACACCGAGCTCCTACAATGAGCAGTTCTTC.

This clone occurred once. The chain is built from TRBV30 and TRBJ2-7; a possible D gene is TRBD1 (6 bases). The V end lost 3 bases, the J end lost 3 bases, and 12 bases lay between the germline ends. The V gene's germline CDR1 is GTSNPN and CDR2 SVGIG (reference sequence). The CDR3 has 13 residues. As DNA, the CDR3 is TGTGCCTGGAGCTGGTCAGGGGACTACGAGCAGTACTTC. Translating gives CAWSWSGDYEQYF.

The V and J genes are TRBV7-3 and TRBJ2-1, with 9 bases fitting TRBD1. The V and J ends lost 5 bases and 4 bases, in that order; junction bases with no gene match: 6. CDR1 SGHTA and CDR2 FQGTGA come from the germline V gene. The CDR3 runs 15 residues. This CDR3 is CASSPGTGPYNEQFF. The CDR3 coding sequence is TGTGCCAGCAGCCCTGGGACAGGGCCGTACAATGAGCAGTTCTTC. The full variable domain, its missing parts supplied by reference TRBV7-3 and TRBJ2-1, is GAGVSQTPSNKVTEKGKYVELRCDPISGHTALYWYRQSLGQGPEFLIYFQGTGAADDSGLPNDRFFAVRPEGSVSTLKIQRTERGDSAVYLCASSPGTGPYNEQFFGPGTRLTVL.

This clone was recorded a few times. V and J are TRBV2 and TRBJ1-3; D gene ambiguous. This CDR3 has 13 residues. The germline V gene has CDR1 SNHLY and CDR2 FYNNEI. Trimming stripped 6 bases from V and 0 bases from J, with 6 bases between. The CDR3 spells CASRQSSGNTIYF. In DNA, the CDR3 is TGTGCCAGCAGACAAAGCTCTGGAAACACCATATATTTT.

V and J are TRBV25-1 and TRBJ1-3, with TRBD1 as a possible D gene (5 bases). The CDR3 consists of 17 residues. V was cut by 8 bases and J by 0 bases, with 20 bases left in between. Germline V CDR1 and CDR2: MGHDK, SYGVNS. CDR3 nucleotide sequence: TGTGCCAGCCAAGGTAGACGTGGGGCTGACTCTGGAAACACCATATATTTT. Amino acids: CASQGRRGADSGNTIYF.